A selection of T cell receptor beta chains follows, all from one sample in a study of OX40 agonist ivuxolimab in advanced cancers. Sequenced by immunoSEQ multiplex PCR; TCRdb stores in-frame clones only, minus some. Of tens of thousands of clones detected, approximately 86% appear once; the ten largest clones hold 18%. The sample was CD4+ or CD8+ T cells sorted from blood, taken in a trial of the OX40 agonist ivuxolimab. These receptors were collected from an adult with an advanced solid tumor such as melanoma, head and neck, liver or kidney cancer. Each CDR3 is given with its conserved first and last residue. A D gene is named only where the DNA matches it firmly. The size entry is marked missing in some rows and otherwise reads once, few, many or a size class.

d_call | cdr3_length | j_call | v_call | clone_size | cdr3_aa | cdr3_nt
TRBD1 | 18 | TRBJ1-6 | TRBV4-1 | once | CASSHPGRDRGNNSPLHF | TGCGCCAGCAGCCACCCAGGCAGAGACAGGGGCAATAATTCACCCCTCCACTTT
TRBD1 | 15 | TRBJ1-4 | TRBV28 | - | CASSITGGANEKLFF | TGTGCCAGCAGTATCACAGGGGGCGCGAATGAAAAACTGTTTTTT
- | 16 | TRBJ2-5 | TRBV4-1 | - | CASSRLGGREEETQYF | TGCGCCAGCAGTAGGCTTGGGGGGCGTGAGGAAGAGACCCAGTACTTC
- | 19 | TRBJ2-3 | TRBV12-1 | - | CASSKGQGGTNFSTDTQYF | TGTGCCAGCAGCAAGGGACAGGGGGGAACGAACTTTAGCACAGATACGCAGTATTTT
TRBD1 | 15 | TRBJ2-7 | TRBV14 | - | CASSTPGQGPYEQYF | TGTGCCAGCAGCACACCGGGACAGGGTCCCTACGAGCAGTACTTC
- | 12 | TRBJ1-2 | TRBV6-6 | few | CASAGQGRGYTF | TGTGCCAGCGCCGGGCAGGGACGTGGCTACACCTTC
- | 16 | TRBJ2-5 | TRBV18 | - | CASSPLTGEYQETQYF | TGTGCCAGCTCACCTCTTACAGGAGAGTACCAAGAGACCCAGTACTTC
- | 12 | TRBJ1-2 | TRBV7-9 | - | CASSLGVYGYTF | TGTGCCAGCAGCTTAGGGGTTTATGGCTACACCTTC
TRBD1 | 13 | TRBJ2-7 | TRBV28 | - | CASEPRQGYEQYF | TGTGCCAGCGAACCAAGACAGGGCTACGAGCAGTACTTC
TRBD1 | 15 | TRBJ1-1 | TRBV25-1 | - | CASLSAGTGRPEAFF | TGTGCCAGCCTCTCGGCGGGGACAGGGAGGCCTGAAGCTTTCTTT
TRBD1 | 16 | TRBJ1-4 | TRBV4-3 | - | CASQSIEQGTDEKLFF | TGCGCCAGTCAATCAATAGAACAGGGGACGGATGAAAAACTGTTTTTT
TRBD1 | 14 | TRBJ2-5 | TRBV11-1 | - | CASSLGGGAETQYF | TGTGCCAGCAGCTTAGGAGGGGGCGCGGAGACCCAGTACTTC
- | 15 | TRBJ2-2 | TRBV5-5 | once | CASSLETAETGELFF | TGTGCCAGCAGCTTGGAGACGGCGGAAACCGGGGAGCTGTTTTTT
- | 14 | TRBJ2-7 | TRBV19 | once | CASSIAGSSYEQYF | TGTGCCAGTAGTATAGCGGGCAGCTCCTACGAGCAGTACTTC